This record looks at one TCR beta chain sequence and its context. These data belong to a study of blood T cell repertoires in COVID-19. CDR3 size: 12 residues. With 4 bases removed from V and 9 bases from J, the gap between germline ends came to 11 bases. Germline values: CDR1 SGHRS, CDR2 YFSETQ. Clones were sequenced by immunoSEQ multiplex PCR, and TCRdb holds only the in-frame ones, with some missing. The repertoire holds a few hundred thousand clones, with 80% to 85% as singletons. This clonotype was sampled from a woman aged 45-60 years who had recovered from COVID-19. The sample comprised PBMCs or T cells enriched from blood (not recorded which). The chain carries TRBV5-1 and TRBJ2-1; perhaps TRBD1 as D (6 bases). As DNA, the CDR3 is TGCGCCAGCAGCGTGCAGGGGTTTGAGCAGTTCTTC. Its protein product is CASSVQGFEQFF. The whole variable domain, remainder taken from reference TRBV5-1 and TRBJ2-1, is KAGVTQTPRYLIKTRGQQVTLSCSPISGHRSVSWYQQTPGQGLQFLFEYFSETQRNKGNFPGRFSGRQFSNSRSEMNVSTLELGDSALYLCASSVQGFEQFFGPGTRLTVL.